These 6 T cell receptor beta chains were sequenced from one sample in a study of cytomegalovirus exposure and HLA in healthy donors (dated by TCRdb to between 2016 and 2019). Library preparation was by the immunoSEQ multiplex PCR assay. For the multiplex PCR, a mixture combining 60 forward primers for TCR Vbeta segments and 13 reverse primers for TCR Jbeta segments was used. TCRdb mirrors the immuneACCESS table, restricted to in-frame sequences. Some clones are absent from its copies; in checked studies, under half trace to an unresolved V gene, and the reason for the others is unknown. A total of 150,000 or so clones appear in this sample, roughly 9.7% of them only once. The ten largest clones represent roughly 1.9% of the sample. Material for sequencing was PBMCs. These receptors were obtained from a man in his fifties or sixties in good health and CMV-seronegative.

This chain joins TRBV27 and TRBJ2-1; maybe TRBD1 (5 bases). CDR1 is MNHEY, CDR2 SMNVEV, per germline (reference sequence). The CDR3 sequence is 12 residues long. V was shortened by 3 bases and J by 10 bases, with 10 bases between the two germline ends. The CDR3 reads CASSFVTGEQFF. The CDR3 DNA reads as TGTGCCAGCAGTTTTGTTACAGGAGAGCAGTTCTTC.

The CDR3 protein is CASSLGGYTGELFF. As DNA, the CDR3 is TGTGCCAGCAGCTTGGGGGGTTACACCGGGGAGCTGTTTTTT. The V call is TRBV7-3, the J call TRBJ2-2, with a possible D match to TRBD2 (6 bases). Germline V CDR1 and CDR2: SGHTA, FQGTGA. V lost 3 bases and J lost 3, with 8 bases in between. The CDR3 is 14 residues long.

The J gene is TRBJ2-3, the V gene TRBV5-1; TRBD2 matches at 7 bases. J lost 2 bases, V lost 5 bases, and 11 bases had no gene match. CDR3 length equals 16 residues. The germline V gene encodes CDR1 SGHRS and CDR2 YFSETQ. The DNA for the CDR3 is TGCGCCAGCAGGTCCGGAGGCGGGGGTCCCACAGATACGCAGTATTTT. Amino acids: CASRSGGGGPTDTQYF.

The rearrangement joins TRBV9 to TRBJ1-4; 9 nucleotides agree with TRBD1. Germline V CDR1 and CDR2: SGDLS, YYNGEE. V lost 3 bases to trimming and J lost 8 bases; unmatched junction nucleotides: 5. The CDR3 runs to 14 residues. The CDR3 reads CASSDRQGGEKLFF. CDR3 in DNA: TGTGCCAGCAGCGACCGACAGGGGGGCGAAAAACTGTTTTTT.

This clone was seen a handful of times. The chain is built from TRBV5-1 and TRBJ2-6; possibly TRBD2 for D (5 bases). Trimming left V 4 bases short and J 2 bases short, with 16 bases between. The CDR3 consists of 17 residues. Germline V gene sequence: CDR1 SGHRS, CDR2 YFSETQ. The CDR3 DNA reads TGCGCCAGCAGCGGTACTGGACGGGAAACTGGGGCCAACGTCCTGACTTTC. This encodes CASSGTGRETGANVLTF.

This chain uses TRBV5-1 with TRBJ1-1; D might be TRBD1 (5 bases). The CDR3 runs to 15 residues. Trimming removed 0 bases from V and 1 base from J, with 10 bases in between. Germline lookup yields CDR1 SGHRS and CDR2 YFSETQ. The CDR3: CASSLAGGGNTEAFF. The CDR3 region has the DNA TGCGCCAGCAGCTTGGCCGGGGGAGGGAACACTGAAGCTTTCTTT.